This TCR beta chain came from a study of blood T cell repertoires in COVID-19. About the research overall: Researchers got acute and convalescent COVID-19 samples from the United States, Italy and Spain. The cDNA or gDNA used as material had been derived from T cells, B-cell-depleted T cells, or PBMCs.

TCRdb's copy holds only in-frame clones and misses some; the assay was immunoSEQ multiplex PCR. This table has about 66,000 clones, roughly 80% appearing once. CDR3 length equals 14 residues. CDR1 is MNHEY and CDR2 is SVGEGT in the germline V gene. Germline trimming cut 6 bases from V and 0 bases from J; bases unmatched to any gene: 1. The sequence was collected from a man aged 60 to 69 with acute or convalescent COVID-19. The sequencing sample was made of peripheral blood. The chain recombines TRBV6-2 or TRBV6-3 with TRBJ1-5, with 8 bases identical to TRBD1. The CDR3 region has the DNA TGTGCCAGCAGCGGGACAGGTAGCAATCAGCCCCAGCATTTT. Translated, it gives CASSGTGSNQPQHF.